These 32 T cell receptor beta chains originate from one sample sequenced in a study of metastatic and nonmetastatic thyroid tumors. Each patient went into thyroid surgery without having received any treatment. MiXCR reprocessed the PCR reads for TCRdb. The sample carries under 15,000 clones, about 31% recorded once. Material: tumor tissue. These receptors came from a female donor with papillary thyroid cancer or a benign thyroid nodule (not recorded which). Some clones in this sample may be carry-over from other donors' samples.

This clone has only a few counts. Relative to the germline gene, one junction end is altered; a read error may explain this. The same CDR3 is also encoded by other DNA sequences in this sample. The gene calls are TRBV6-1 and TRBJ2-2, with 8 positions matching TRBD2. CDR1 is MNHNS and CDR2 is SASEGT in the germline V gene. This CDR3 region has 16 residues. The CDR3 DNA reads as TGTGCCAGCACCAACAGCGGGAGAGGCAACACCGGTGAGCTGTTTTTT. Translating it yields CASTNSGRGNTGELFF.

This chain connects TRBV19 to TRBJ2-7, with 10 nucleotides matching TRBD2. The CDR3 sequence is 15 residues long. In germline, CDR1 is LNHDA, CDR2 SQIVND (reference sequence). With 1 base clipped from V and 7 bases from J, the junction kept 7 bases outside the gene matches. The CDR3 nucleotides are TGTGCCAGTAGTATAGCTCGGCTAGCGGGAGTTGAGCAGTACTTC. This sequence encodes CASSIARLAGVEQYF.

The chain employs TRBV5-1 and TRBJ2-2, with D hard to call. The germline V and J ends were trimmed by 0 bases and 0 bases, with 15 bases remaining between them. Germline V CDR1 and CDR2: SGHRS, YFSETQ. This CDR3 contains 18 residues. This CDR3 is CASSLAPLRPPNTGELFF. The DNA for the CDR3 is TGCGCCAGCAGCTTGGCGCCGTTAAGACCTCCGAACACCGGGGAGCTGTTTTTT. Combining the CDR3 with reference TRBV5-1 and TRBJ2-2 gives the whole variable domain KAGVTQTPRYLIKTRGQQVTLSCSPISGHRSVSWYQQTPGQGLQFLFEYFSETQRNKGNFPGRFSGRQFSNSRSEMNVSTLELGDSALYLCASSLAPLRPPNTGELFFGEGSRLTVL.

This clone was counted many times. The chain employs TRBV3-1 and TRBJ1-3; no clear D gene. The V gene lost 2 bases and the J gene lost 4 bases, with 9 bases spanning the gap. Germline-derived CDR1 and CDR2 are LGHDT and YNNKEL (reference sequence). CDR3 length: 14 residues. CDR3 bases: TGTGCCAGCAGCCAACAGTCAGTAGGAAACACCATATATTTT. Translated, it gives CASSQQSVGNTIYF.

V is TRBV28 and J is TRBJ2-1; D not resolved. Germline V gene sequence: CDR1 MDHEN, CDR2 SYDVKM. The CDR3 sequence is 14 residues long. The germline V and J ends were trimmed by 5 bases and 7 bases, with 15 bases remaining between them. CDR3 sequence reads: CASSLPSLGNEQFF. DNA for the CDR3: TGTGCCAGCAGTCTCCCCAGCCTGGGGAATGAGCAGTTCTTC.

Sample share makes this clone medium-sized (0.01 to 0.1%). The chain employs TRBV2 and TRBJ2-1; 9 bases match TRBD2. Germline V lookup: CDR1 SNHLY, CDR2 FYNNEI. Losses at the gene ends were 6 bases for V and 1 base for J; bases not matched to a gene: 4. CDR3 length equals 15 residues. CDR3 sequence (DNA): TGTGCCAGCAGCGGTAGCGGGGGATCCTACAATGAGCAGTTCTTC. It yields the protein CASSGSGGSYNEQFF.

The chain couples TRBV6-5 to TRBJ2-7, with a possible D match to TRBD1 (6 bases). This CDR3 has 14 amino acids. CDR1 and CDR2 from the germline V gene are MNHEY and SVGAGI. With 3 bases removed from V and 6 bases from J, the gap between germline ends came to 15 bases. CDR3 in amino acids: CASSYQDGTSEQYF. The CDR3 nucleotides read TGTGCCAGCAGTTATCAGGATGGGACAAGCGAGCAGTACTTC.

By proportion, this clone is medium-sized. The rearrangement links TRBV2 to TRBJ2-7; 8 bases align to TRBD2. This CDR3 is built from 14 residues. J gave up 0 bases and V 7 bases, and 5 bases lay outside the gene matches. Germline loops: CDR1 SNHLY, CDR2 FYNNEI. The CDR3 bases are TGTGCCAGCAAAAATAGCGGGAACTCCTACGAGCAGTACTTC. This translates into CASKNSGNSYEQYF.

Judged by abundance, this clone is medium-sized. V usage is TRBV5-1 and J usage is TRBJ1-6; 7 bases fit TRBD1. V lost 0 bases to trimming and J lost 8 bases; unmatched junction nucleotides: 5. In germline, CDR1 is SGHRS, CDR2 YFSETQ. CDR3 length equals 15 residues. The CDR3 coding sequence is TGCGCCAGCAGCTTGGATTACAGGGGCGATTCACCCCTCCACTTT. Its translation: CASSLDYRGDSPLHF.

By share of the sample, this clone is medium-sized (0.01 to 0.1%). The rearrangement links TRBV6-1 to TRBJ2-5; 8 nucleotides match TRBD2. Trimming removed 8 bases from V and 2 bases from J; junction bases left unmatched: 4. This CDR3 is built from 13 residues. CDR1 is MNHNS, CDR2 SASEGT, per germline. The CDR3 coding sequence is TGTGCCAGCCTCGCTAGCGGGCAAGAGACCCAGTACTTC. Translated, it gives CASLASGQETQYF.

This clone was seen a few times. At the DNA level, this CDR3 is encoded by other sequences in the same sample as well. V gene TRBV12-3 or TRBV12-4 combines with J gene TRBJ2-1; possibly TRBD2 for D (5 bases). The CDR3 spans 13 residues. V lost 8 bases and J 6 bases, leaving 14 bases between the germline ends. The CDR3 coding sequence is TGTGCCAGCTCCCTCGGACTGCGCAATGAGCAGTTCTTC. Translated, it gives CASSLGLRNEQFF.

Within the sample, this clone is large (0.1 to 1%). This sequence joins TRBV5-1 and TRBJ1-2; 9 nucleotides match TRBD1. With 0 bases clipped from V and 7 bases from J, the junction kept 4 bases outside the gene matches. Germline CDR1 and CDR2: SGHRS and YFSETQ. CDR3 size: 14 residues. CDR3 sequence: CASSLGQGDSGYTF. The CDR3 DNA follows: TGCGCCAGCAGCTTGGGACAGGGGGACTCTGGCTACACCTTC. The whole variable domain, remainder taken from reference TRBV5-1 and TRBJ1-2, is KAGVTQTPRYLIKTRGQQVTLSCSPISGHRSVSWYQQTPGQGLQFLFEYFSETQRNKGNFPGRFSGRQFSNSRSEMNVSTLELGDSALYLCASSLGQGDSGYTFGSGTRLTVV.

In this sample, this clone turned up many times. The rearrangement links TRBV14 to TRBJ2-1, with D hard to call. The CDR3 contains 16 residues. The germline gives CDR1 SGHDN, CDR2 FVKESK. The V end lost 3 bases, the J end lost 0 bases, and 12 bases lay between the germline ends. The CDR3 spells CASSQTRRFSYNEQFF. In DNA form, the CDR3 reads TGTGCCAGCAGCCAGACCCGACGGTTCTCCTACAATGAGCAGTTCTTC. Drawing the rest from reference TRBV14 and TRBJ2-1, the complete variable domain is EAGVTQFPSHSVIEKGQTVTLRCDPISGHDNLYWYRRVMGKEIKFLLHFVKESKQDESGMPNNRFLAERTGGTYSTLKVQPAELEDSGVYFCASSQTRRFSYNEQFFGPGTRLTVL.

The chain is built from TRBV30 and TRBJ1-1; D ambiguous. Germline V gene sequence: CDR1 GTSNPN, CDR2 SVGIG (reference sequence). The CDR3 is 14 residues long. V was pared by 2 bases and J by 5 bases, with 15 bases between. The CDR3 nucleotides are TGTGCCTGGAGTTCGGGCACCTCGGGGACTGAAGCTTTCTTT. Translated: CAWSSGTSGTEAFF.

There are a few counts of this clone. The chain combines TRBV12-3 or TRBV12-4 with TRBJ2-7; weak D call: TRBD1 (6 bases). Trimming took off 6 bases at V and 5 bases at J, with 11 bases between the two ends. The CDR3 loop spans 12 amino acids. The CDR3 DNA follows: TGTGCCAGCAGCCCCGACAGGCACGAGCAGTACTTC. Translating it yields CASSPDRHEQYF.

The chain uses TRBV11-3 and TRBJ1-1; D may be TRBD1 (5 bases). Trimming shortened V by 1 base and J by 10 bases, and 13 bases separated the two germline ends. Germline CDR1 and CDR2: SGHNT and YENEEA. The CDR3 has 13 residues. The CDR3 sequence: CASSLGQGMRAFF. CDR3 DNA sequence: TGTGCCAGCAGCTTAGGGCAGGGTATGAGAGCTTTCTTT.

This chain links TRBV11-2 with TRBJ2-1; 9 positions match TRBD2. V shed 5 bases, J shed 6 bases, and the junction held 8 bases outside the gene matches. CDR1 SGHAT and CDR2 FQNNGV come from the germline V gene. The CDR3 extends over 15 amino acids. The chain's CDR3 is CASSPMAGGPNEQFF. The CDR3 DNA reads TGTGCCAGCAGCCCCATGGCGGGAGGGCCCAATGAGCAGTTCTTC.

By sample fraction, this clone is medium-sized (0.01 to 0.1%). This chain joins TRBV27 and TRBJ2-1; 8 bases match TRBD2. Per germline, CDR1 MNHEY and CDR2 SMNVEV (reference sequence). CDR3 length: 13 residues. After removal of 4 bases from V and 16 bases from J, the junction contained 12 bases not matched to a gene. The CDR3 loop is CASSSSSGTRCFF. CDR3 sequence (DNA): TGTGCCAGCAGTTCGTCGAGCGGGACTAGATGCTTCTTC.

This clone was counted a few times. The V gene is TRBV25-1, the J gene TRBJ2-7, with 7 bases that match TRBD2. This CDR3 spans 14 amino acids. V lost 5 bases, J lost 2 bases, and 6 bases stayed unmatched. Germline V lookup: CDR1 MGHDK, CDR2 SYGVNS. The CDR3 sequence is CASSQRGAPYEQYF. CDR3 in DNA: TGTGCCAGCAGTCAGCGGGGCGCACCCTACGAGCAGTACTTC.

This clone was picked up many times. Other nucleotide sequences in the sample specify the same CDR3. The chain links TRBV5-5 to TRBJ1-5, with D perhaps TRBD1 (5 bases). Germline assignment: CDR1 SGHKS and CDR2 YYEKEE (reference sequence). Trimming pared 0 bases from V and 0 bases from J, leaving 10 bases between. The CDR3 totals 16 residues. CDR3 sequence reads: CASSLVGGDSNQPQHF. Here the CDR3 DNA reads TGTGCCAGCAGCTTGGTAGGAGGGGATAGCAATCAGCCCCAGCATTTT.

V is TRBV20-1 and J is TRBJ1-6; D is perhaps TRBD1 (5 bases). V lost 0 bases and J 9 bases, leaving 15 bases between the germline ends. Germline CDR1 DFQATT, CDR2 SNEGSKA (reference sequence). The CDR3 contains 15 residues. CDR3 DNA: TGCAGTGCTAGAGATAGGGGCAGGGATTCTTCACCCCTCCACTTT. This codes for CSARDRGRDSSPLHF.

By proportion, this clone is medium-sized. The V call is TRBV19, the J call TRBJ2-1; 12 bases are shared with TRBD2. This CDR3 spans 15 amino acids. Per the germline V gene, CDR1 is LNHDA and CDR2 is SQIVND (reference sequence). V gave up 1 base and J gave up 7 bases; unmatched junction bases: 2. The CDR3 protein is CASSIGTSGMNEQFF. The DNA of the CDR3 is TGTGCCAGTAGTATAGGGACTAGCGGGATGAATGAGCAGTTCTTC.

This clone has only a few counts. V and J are TRBV2 and TRBJ2-1, with TRBD2 matching 7 bases. V shed 4 bases and J 7 bases; nucleotides not matched to a gene: 4. CDR1 is SNHLY and CDR2 is FYNNEI in the germline V gene. This CDR3 spans 13 amino acids. CDR3 sequence: CASSVGGRNEQFF. CDR3 coding DNA: TGTGCCAGCAGTGTTGGCGGGAGAAATGAGCAGTTCTTC.

A note on this clone: A much larger clone is a single base away; this may be a read error. This sample includes further DNA sequences coding for the same CDR3. The CDR3 DNA is TGTGCCAGCAGCTTACCAACAGGTTCCTACGAGCAGTACTTC. This gives the protein CASSLPTGSYEQYF. J is TRBJ2-7 and V is TRBV5-5; possible D gene TRBD1, 5 bases. V was clipped by 2 bases and J by 1 base, with 10 bases between them. CDR3 length: 14 amino acids. Germline-derived CDR1 and CDR2 are SGHKS and YYEKEE (reference sequence).

About this clone: No DNA is shown, since the ends of the CDR3 on it are uncertain; the CDR3 is the one TCRdb lists. This chain joins TRBV6-1 and TRBJ2-2; TRBD1 is the table's D call and was not checked against the DNA. In germline, CDR1 is MNHNS, CDR2 SASEGT. The CDR3 totals 11 residues, both ends included. CDR3 residues: CASKGPGSCFF.

In its sample, this clone was seen a few times. This chain connects TRBV11-2 to TRBJ2-7, with D perhaps matching TRBD1 (6 bases). Per the germline V gene, CDR1 is SGHAT and CDR2 is FQNNGV. The CDR3 runs 18 residues. Trimming cost V 4 bases and J 5 bases, with 27 bases left between them. The CDR3 DNA is TGTGCCAGCAGCTCAGGGGTTCGTAACTCGCAGGGGAGTAACGAGCAGTACTTC. Translating it yields CASSSGVRNSQGSNEQYF. Based on the CDR3 plus reference TRBV11-2 and TRBJ2-7, the full variable domain is EAGVAQSPRYKIIEKRQSVAFWCNPISGHATLYWYQQILGQGPKLLIQFQNNGVVDDSQLPKDRFSAERLKGVDSTLKIQPAKLEDSAVYLCASSSGVRNSQGSNEQYFGPGTRLTVT.

This clone was found a few times. The V gene is TRBV6-1, the J gene TRBJ1-6; tentatively, D is TRBD1 (5 bases). The V gene's germline CDR1 is MNHNS and CDR2 SASEGT. The V end lost 7 bases, the J end lost 2 bases, and 18 bases lay between the germline ends. The CDR3 loop spans 17 amino acids. DNA for the CDR3: TGTGCCAGCACCGCAGGGTGGGGATTCGCCTATAATTCACCCCTCCACTTT. Protein product: CASTAGWGFAYNSPLHF.

Sample share makes this clone medium-sized. This sequence joins TRBV5-1 and TRBJ1-6, with 9 bases identical to TRBD1. The CDR3 spans 16 residues. The germline V gene encodes CDR1 SGHRS and CDR2 YFSETQ. Unmatched junction bases numbered 6, after V lost 4 bases and J lost 4 bases. The CDR3 region is CASSPGTGRYNSPLHF. The DNA of the CDR3 is TGCGCCAGCAGCCCGGGGACAGGGCGGTATAATTCACCCCTCCACTTT.

By share, this clone counts as medium-sized. The chain uses TRBV6-2 or TRBV6-3 and TRBJ2-3, with TRBD1 identical over 8 bases. Germline-derived CDR1 and CDR2 are MNHEY and SVGEGT. Trimming at V came to 5 bases and at J to 1 base, leaving 5 bases not matched to a gene. This CDR3 is built from 15 residues. The CDR3 loop reads CASSPGTGRTDTQYF. CDR3 coding DNA: TGTGCCAGCAGTCCCGGGACAGGTCGCACAGATACGCAGTATTTT.

This clone was counted a few times. A much bigger clone sits one base away, suggesting this may be a read error. Here the CDR3 reads CASSVETVGSSPLHF. The CDR3 DNA follows: TGTGCCAGCAGTGTGGAGACGGTCGGGAGTTCACCCCTCCACTTT. V usage is TRBV27 and J usage is TRBJ1-6; D remains ambiguous. Trimming pared 5 bases from V and 9 bases from J, leaving 17 bases between. The CDR3 has 15 residues. Germline CDR1 MNHEY, CDR2 SMNVEV (reference sequence).

This clone qualifies as medium-sized (0.01 to 0.1%). The DNA of the CDR3 is TGTGCCAGCAGTTCACCTACAGGGGGCGCGGATGGCTACACCTTC. Residues: CASSSPTGGADGYTF. The chain is built from TRBV2 and TRBJ1-2; TRBD1 agrees at 9 bases. Looked up from germline, CDR1 is SNHLY and CDR2 is FYNNEI. The length of the CDR3 is 15 residues. The ends lost 5 bases at V and 6 bases at J; junction bases unmatched: 10.

By share of the sample, this clone is medium-sized. The chain links TRBV5-1 to TRBJ2-1; D uncertain. V was cut by 7 bases and J by 2 bases, with 10 bases left in between. CDR1 and CDR2 (germline): SGHRS, YFSETQ. The CDR3 spans 13 residues. CDR3 bases: TGCGCCAGCGGCCAGGCCACCTACAATGAGCAGTTCTTC. Its translation: CASGQATYNEQFF.